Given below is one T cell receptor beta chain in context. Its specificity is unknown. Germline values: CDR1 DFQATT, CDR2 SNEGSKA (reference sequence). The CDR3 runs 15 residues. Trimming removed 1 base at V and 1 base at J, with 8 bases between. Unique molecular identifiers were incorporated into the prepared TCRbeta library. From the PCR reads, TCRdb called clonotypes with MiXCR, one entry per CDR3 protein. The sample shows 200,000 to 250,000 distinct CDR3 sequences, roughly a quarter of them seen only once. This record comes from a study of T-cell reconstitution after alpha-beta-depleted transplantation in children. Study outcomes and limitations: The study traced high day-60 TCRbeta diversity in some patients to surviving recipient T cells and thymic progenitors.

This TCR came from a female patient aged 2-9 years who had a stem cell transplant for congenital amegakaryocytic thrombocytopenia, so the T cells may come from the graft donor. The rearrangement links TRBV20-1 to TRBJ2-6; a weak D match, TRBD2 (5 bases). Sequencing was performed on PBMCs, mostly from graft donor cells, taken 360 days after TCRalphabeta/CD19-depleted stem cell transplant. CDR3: CSARGPGSGANVLTF. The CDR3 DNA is TGCAGTGCTAGAGGTCCGGGGTCTGGGGCCAACGTCCTGACTTTC.